These 5 T cell receptor beta chains share one sample of origin, sequenced in a study of T cells after yellow fever vaccination. TCRdb itself ran the 5' RACE reads through MiXCR, one entry per CDR3 protein. The sample contains approximately 300,000 distinct CDR3 sequences, 10% to 15% of which appear only once. The sequencing used CD4+ T cells sorted from PBMCs, collected 45 days after the yellow fever booster vaccination. Receptor source: a man aged 25-45 years who received the YFV17D yellow fever vaccine.

The V and J genes are TRBV12-3 or TRBV12-4 and TRBJ1-1; D is possibly TRBD1 (6 bases). Trimming took off 7 bases at V and 2 bases at J, with 14 bases between the two ends. CDR3 length equals 14 residues. The CDR3 protein is CASTSDRANTEAFF. The CDR3 DNA follows: TGTGCCAGCACCTCGGACAGAGCAAACACTGAAGCTTTCTTT.

V usage is TRBV9 and J usage is TRBJ2-3; D call uncertain. The CDR3 totals 16 residues. V lost 1 base to trimming and J lost 0 bases, with 12 bases between them. Germline V lookup: CDR1 SGDLS, CDR2 YYNGEE. The CDR3 DNA sequence: TGTGCCAGCAGCGTAATGCCAACTCCTAGCACAGATACGCAGTATTTT. It yields the protein CASSVMPTPSTDTQYF.

The chain has TRBV5-4 and TRBJ2-1; 9 nucleotides line up with TRBD2. Trimming cost V 4 bases and J 4 bases; bases outside gene matches: 6. CDR1 is SGHNT, CDR2 YYREEE, per germline (reference sequence). There are 15 residues in the CDR3. In nucleotides, the CDR3 is TGTGCCAGCAGCGGCGGGACTAGCTTATACAATGAGCAGTTCTTC. Translation gives CASSGGTSLYNEQFF.

The J gene is TRBJ2-3, the V gene TRBV5-1; D remains unclear. Between the trimmed V and J ends, which lost 4 bases and 2 bases, there was a span of 5 bases. From germline, CDR1 is SGHRS and CDR2 YFSETQ. This CDR3 is built from 12 residues. The CDR3 loop is CASSTPTDTQYF. The CDR3 nucleotides are TGCGCCAGCAGCACTCCCACAGATACGCAGTATTTT.

This clonotype was detected only a few times. This sequence joins TRBV9 and TRBJ2-1, with D hard to call. Per the germline V gene, CDR1 is SGDLS and CDR2 is YYNGEE. Trimming removed 0 bases at V and 3 bases at J, with 13 bases between. The CDR3 spans 16 residues. The CDR3 coding sequence is TGTGCCAGCAGCGTAGACCCCGGTACTCTCTACAATGAGCAGTTCTTC. Translated: CASSVDPGTLYNEQFF.